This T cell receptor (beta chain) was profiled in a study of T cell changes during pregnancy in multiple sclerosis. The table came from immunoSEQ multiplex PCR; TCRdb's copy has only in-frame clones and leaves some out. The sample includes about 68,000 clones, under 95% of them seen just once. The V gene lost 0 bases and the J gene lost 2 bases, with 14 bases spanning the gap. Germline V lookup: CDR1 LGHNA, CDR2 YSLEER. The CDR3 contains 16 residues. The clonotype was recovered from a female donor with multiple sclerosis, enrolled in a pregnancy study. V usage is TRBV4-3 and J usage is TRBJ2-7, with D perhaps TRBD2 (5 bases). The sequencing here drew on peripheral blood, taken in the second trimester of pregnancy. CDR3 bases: TGCGCCAGCAGCCAAGATCTTAGTCCCGGGGCCTACGAGCAGTACTTC. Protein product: CASSQDLSPGAYEQYF.